Listed below are T cell receptor beta chains from one sample, sequenced in a study of T cells after posttransplantation cyclophosphamide. The repertoire was sequenced with immunoSEQ multiplex PCR; TCRdb's copy has only in-frame clones and lacks some. This table holds under 15,000 clones, approximately 82% found once. Source material: memory CD4+ T cells sorted from PBMCs. The receptors stem from a man aged 45-60 years in good health, CMV-negative, and a related stem cell transplant donor. CDR3s include the opening cysteine and the closing phenylalanine or tryptophan. A D gene is named only where the DNA matches it firmly. Expanded clones get a size class; other rows say once, few or many, or leave the size out.

J	size	V	D	DNA	CDR3
TRBJ2-3	.	TRBV2	TRBD2	TGTGCCAGCGGACTAGCGGTGGATACGCAGTATTTT	CASGLAVDTQYF
TRBJ1-1	.	TRBV5-4	.	TGTGCCAGCAGCGTAAGAGCGACAGAGAACACTGAAGCTTTCTTT	CASSVRATENTEAFF
TRBJ2-7	.	TRBV19	.	TGTGCCAGTAGTAACTTGAAGCGGGCAAGTCCCTACGAGCAGTACTTC	CASSNLKRASPYEQYF
TRBJ2-7	.	TRBV6-6	.	TGTGCCAGCAGCCCCGGGAACTCCTACGAGCAGTACTTC	CASSPGNSYEQYF
TRBJ1-1	.	TRBV9	TRBD1	TGTGCCAGCAGCGCCCGGGACAGGTACACTGAAGCTTTCTTT	CASSARDRYTEAFF
TRBJ2-3	.	TRBV13	.	TGTGCCAGCAGCTCTGTCAAGGCTAGGAGCACAGATACGCAGTATTTT	CASSSVKARSTDTQYF
TRBJ2-7	.	TRBV5-4	.	TGTGCCATCCGCCGGGGACGGGGGGAGCAGTACTTC	CAIRRGRGEQYF
TRBJ2-3	.	TRBV7-9	TRBD1	TGTGCCAGCAGATTGGACAGGGCGGGGATGGATACGCAGTATTTT	CASRLDRAGMDTQYF
TRBJ2-7	.	TRBV6-5	.	TGTGCCAGCAGTGACCGAGACATCTCCTACGAGCAGTACTTC	CASSDRDISYEQYF
TRBJ2-2	.	TRBV30	.	TGTGCCTGGAGGAGGGACACCGGGGAGCTGTTTTTT	CAWRRDTGELFF
TRBJ2-1	.	TRBV10-1	.	TGCGCCAGCAGTGAGCGGCGGGACGGGGATGAGCAGTTCTTC	CASSERRDGDEQFF
TRBJ2-3	.	TRBV5-1	.	TGCGCCAGCAGCCGACAGACGAGCACAGATACGCAGTATTTT	CASSRQTSTDTQYF
TRBJ2-2	.	TRBV5-1	TRBD1	TGCGCCAGCAGCCGGGACAGGGTATACACCGGGGAGCTGTTTTTT	CASSRDRVYTGELFF
TRBJ2-5	.	TRBV4-3	TRBD2	TGCGCCAGCAGCCAAGATCTGGGGGCGGGGGGGCGTTCAGGGACCCAGTACTTC	CASSQDLGAGGRSGTQYF
TRBJ1-1	.	TRBV25-1	TRBD1	TGTGCCAGCAGTGGGGACAGGGAGAGCACTGAAGCTTTCTTT	CASSGDRESTEAFF
TRBJ2-5	.	TRBV7-6	TRBD2	TGTGCCAGCAGCAGGACTAGCGGGCGAGCGTTTGGGACCCAGTACTTC	CASSRTSGRAFGTQYF
TRBJ2-3	.	TRBV4-3	TRBD2	TGCGCCAGCAGCCAAGGGCAACCGGGACTAATCTTCACAGATACGCAGTATTTT	CASSQGQPGLIFTDTQYF
TRBJ2-7	.	TRBV7-9	TRBD2	TGTGCCAGCAGCTCCCAGCGGGGGGGGCCCTACGAGCAGTACTTC	CASSSQRGGPYEQYF
TRBJ2-1	.	TRBV27	TRBD2	TGTGCCAGCATTAAAGCGGGAGGGGGAGGAAATGAGCAGTTCTTC	CASIKAGGGGNEQFF
TRBJ1-5	.	TRBV7-3	TRBD1	TGTGCCAGCAGCCAATGGGACAGGGACTCACGGGGGCCCCAGCATTTT	CASSQWDRDSRGPQHF
TRBJ2-5	.	TRBV27	.	TGTGCCAGCAAGGCTAGGGGATTCCAAGAGACCCAGTACTTC	CASKARGFQETQYF
TRBJ2-1	.	TRBV7-3	TRBD2	TGTGCCAGCAGCTCGGGGGGGGGAGAGCAGTTCTTC	CASSSGGGEQFF
TRBJ2-3	.	TRBV5-1	TRBD2	TGCGCCAGCAGCTCCGAACTAGCGGGAGCAGATACGCAGTATTTT	CASSSELAGADTQYF
TRBJ2-3	.	TRBV13	.	TGTGCCAGCAGCTTGACACCTCTCACAGATACGCAGTATTTT	CASSLTPLTDTQYF
TRBJ2-3	.	TRBV5-6	TRBD1	TGTGCCAGCAGCCGGGACAGGGACAGCACAGATACGCAGTATTTT	CASSRDRDSTDTQYF
TRBJ1-3	.	TRBV6-6	.	TGTGCCAGCAACCCGGGGATGCGGCGAAACACCATATATTTT	CASNPGMRRNTIYF
TRBJ2-1	.	TRBV6-5	TRBD2	TGTGCCAGCACAAGGACTAGCGGGAATAGTGAGCAGTTCTTC	CASTRTSGNSEQFF
TRBJ2-5	.	TRBV10-3	.	TGTGCCATCGGCGCAGGGGGGAGGGAGACCCAGTACTTC	CAIGAGGRETQYF
TRBJ1-2	.	TRBV25-1	TRBD1	TGTGCCAGCAGTCCCGGGACAGGGCACGGTGGCTACACCTTC	CASSPGTGHGGYTF
TRBJ1-1	.	TRBV29-1	.	TGCAGCGTTGGGCACTCGGGCACTGAAGCTTTCTTT	CSVGHSGTEAFF
TRBJ2-3	.	TRBV7-6	.	TGTGCCAGCAGCTTAGGGGCGGGGCCCACAGATACGCAGTATTTT	CASSLGAGPTDTQYF
TRBJ2-2	.	TRBV4-3	.	TGCGCCAGCAGCCAAGATCAACTATTCGCGAACACCGGGGAGCTGTTTTTT	CASSQDQLFANTGELFF
TRBJ2-7	once	TRBV7-8	.	TGTGCCAGCAGCTTACCGGGGGTGCTCGAGCAGTACTTC	CASSLPGVLEQYF
TRBJ2-1	once	TRBV7-9	.	TGTGCCAGCAGCCCCAGGCAGGGGTCGAGCTCCTACAATGAGCAGTTCTTC	CASSPRQGSSSYNEQFF
TRBJ2-7	.	TRBV27	TRBD1	TGTGCCAGCAGTTTCACAGGGGACGAGCAGTACTTC	CASSFTGDEQYF
TRBJ1-4	.	TRBV10-3	.	TGTGCCATCAGTGAGCCGTCGGGAATCGGGGGTGAAAAACTGTTTTTT	CAISEPSGIGGEKLFF
TRBJ1-2	.	TRBV6-1	TRBD1	TGTGCCAGCAGTATCCAGGGGGTGGATGGCTACACCTTC	CASSIQGVDGYTF
TRBJ1-1	few	TRBV25-1	.	TGTGCCAGCATGGGGCAGTACACTGAAGCTTTCTTT	CASMGQYTEAFF
TRBJ1-5	once	TRBV19	.	TGTGCCAGTAGGGAGAGCGGGGTGGGAGATCAGCCCCAGCATTTT	CASRESGVGDQPQHF
TRBJ2-3	.	TRBV5-1	TRBD1	TGCGCCAGCAGCTGGACCAGGACAGGGTCAGATACGCAGTATTTT	CASSWTRTGSDTQYF
TRBJ2-1	few	TRBV7-8	.	TGTGCCAGCAGCTTAACAGGAAGTGGGGCCAGTGAGCAGTTCTTC	CASSLTGSGASEQFF
TRBJ2-1	few	TRBV7-7	TRBD2	TGTGCTAGCAGCTTAGCTCGGACTAGCGGGAGGCCCTACTCCTACAATGAGCAGTTCTTC	CASSLARTSGRPYSYNEQFF
TRBJ2-2	.	TRBV30	.	TGTGCCTGGAGTGTACTAGGGATCGGGGAGCTGTTTTTT	CAWSVLGIGELFF
TRBJ1-3	once	TRBV7-2	.	TGTGCCAGCAGCCGCACAGGGTCTGGAAACACCATATATTTT	CASSRTGSGNTIYF
TRBJ2-3	.	TRBV7-2	TRBD2	TGTGCCAGCAGCTGGGGAACTAGCGGGGCGGGAGATACGCAGTATTTT	CASSWGTSGAGDTQYF
TRBJ2-3	.	TRBV5-4	TRBD1	TGTGCCAGCAGCTTGGCAGGGGGTCGCACAGATACGCAGTATTTT	CASSLAGGRTDTQYF
TRBJ2-3	.	TRBV19	.	TGTGCCAGTAGTATAGGGAGGCGGAGGGATACGCAGTATTTT	CASSIGRRRDTQYF
TRBJ1-6	.	TRBV28	.	TGTGCCAGCAGTCGAATCAGCTATAATTCACCCCTCCACTTT	CASSRISYNSPLHF
TRBJ2-2	.	TRBV19	TRBD1	TGTGCCTCCGCCGGTTGGACAGGGGGCATTCCCGGGGAGCTGTTTTTT	CASAGWTGGIPGELFF
TRBJ2-5	.	TRBV5-5	TRBD1	TGTGCCAGCAGCCCTCGGGACAGGGGAACAGAGACCCAGTACTTC	CASSPRDRGTETQYF
TRBJ1-5	.	TRBV6-6	TRBD1	TGTGCCAGCAGTTACGGACAGGGGGCCGGTCAGCCCCAGCATTTT	CASSYGQGAGQPQHF
TRBJ2-3	.	TRBV29-1	TRBD2	TGCAGCGTTTCCCCCGGGACTAGCGACACAGATACGCAGTATTTT	CSVSPGTSDTDTQYF
TRBJ2-1	.	TRBV11-3	TRBD1	TGTGCCAGCAGCACGGGACAGGGAACTTCGTTCTTC	CASSTGQGTSFF
TRBJ1-4	.	TRBV18	.	TGTGCCAGCTCACCACCGGGAGTCGGGGTTGAAAAACTGTTTTTT	CASSPPGVGVEKLFF
TRBJ2-1	.	TRBV2	TRBD2	TGTGCCACGATGACTAGCGGGAGTGAGCAGTTCTTC	CATMTSGSEQFF
TRBJ1-1	.	TRBV10-3	.	TGTGCCATCAGTCCCGCGCAGGGAAACACTGAAGCTTTCTTT	CAISPAQGNTEAFF
TRBJ1-5	.	TRBV7-8	.	TGTGCCAGCAAACGATCCCCTCGTGGGTCGGTCGTGAGGGATCAGCCCCAGCATTTT	CASKRSPRGSVVRDQPQHF